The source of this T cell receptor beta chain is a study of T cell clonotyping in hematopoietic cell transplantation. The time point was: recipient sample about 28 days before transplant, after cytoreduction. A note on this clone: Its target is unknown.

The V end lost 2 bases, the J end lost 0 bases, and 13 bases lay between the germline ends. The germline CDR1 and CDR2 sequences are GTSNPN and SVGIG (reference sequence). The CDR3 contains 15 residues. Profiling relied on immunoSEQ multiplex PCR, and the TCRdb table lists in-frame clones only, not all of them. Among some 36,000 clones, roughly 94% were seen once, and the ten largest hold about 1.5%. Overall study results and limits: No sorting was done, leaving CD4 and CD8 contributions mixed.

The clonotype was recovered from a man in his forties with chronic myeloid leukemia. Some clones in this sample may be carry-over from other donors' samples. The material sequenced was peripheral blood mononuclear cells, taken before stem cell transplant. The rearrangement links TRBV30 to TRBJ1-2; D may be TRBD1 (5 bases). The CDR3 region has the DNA TGTGCCTGGAGTCAGGGCCGAGAAGCTAACTATGGCTACACCTTC. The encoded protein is CAWSQGREANYGYTF.